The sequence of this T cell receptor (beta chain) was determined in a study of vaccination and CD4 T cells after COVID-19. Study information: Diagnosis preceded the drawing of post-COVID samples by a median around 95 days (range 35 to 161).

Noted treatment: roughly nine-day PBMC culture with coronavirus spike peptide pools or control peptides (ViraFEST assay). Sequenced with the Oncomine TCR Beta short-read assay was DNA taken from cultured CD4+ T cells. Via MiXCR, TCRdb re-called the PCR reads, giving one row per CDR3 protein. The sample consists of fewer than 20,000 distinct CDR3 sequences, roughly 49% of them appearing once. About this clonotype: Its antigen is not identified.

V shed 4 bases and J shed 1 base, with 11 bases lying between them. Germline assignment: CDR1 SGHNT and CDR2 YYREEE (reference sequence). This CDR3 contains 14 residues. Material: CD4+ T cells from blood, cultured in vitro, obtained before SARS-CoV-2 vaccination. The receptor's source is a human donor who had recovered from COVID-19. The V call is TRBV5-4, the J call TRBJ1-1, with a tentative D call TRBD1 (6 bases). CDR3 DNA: TGTGCCAGCAGCGGGGGACAAAAGAACACTGAAGCTTTCTTT. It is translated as CASSGGQKNTEAFF.